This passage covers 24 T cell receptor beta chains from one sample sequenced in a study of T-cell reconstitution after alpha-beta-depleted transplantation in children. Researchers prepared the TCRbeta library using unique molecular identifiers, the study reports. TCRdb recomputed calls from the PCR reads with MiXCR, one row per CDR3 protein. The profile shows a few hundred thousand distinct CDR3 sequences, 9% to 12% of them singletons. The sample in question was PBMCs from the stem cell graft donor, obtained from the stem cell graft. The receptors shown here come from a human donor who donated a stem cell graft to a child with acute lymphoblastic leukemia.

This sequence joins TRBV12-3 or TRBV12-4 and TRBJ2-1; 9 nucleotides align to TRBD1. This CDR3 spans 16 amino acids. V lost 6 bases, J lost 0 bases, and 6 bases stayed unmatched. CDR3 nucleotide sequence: TGTGCCAGCAGACTTCAGACAGGGGGCTCCTACAATGAGCAGTTCTTC. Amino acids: CASRLQTGGSYNEQFF.

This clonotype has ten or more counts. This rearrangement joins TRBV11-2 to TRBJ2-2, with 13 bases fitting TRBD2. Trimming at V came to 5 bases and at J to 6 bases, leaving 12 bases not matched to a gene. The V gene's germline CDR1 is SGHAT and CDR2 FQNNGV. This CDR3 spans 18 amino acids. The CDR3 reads CASSLRTSGRRLAGELFF. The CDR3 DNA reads TGTGCCAGCAGCCTACGGACTAGCGGGAGACGTTTAGCCGGGGAGCTGTTTTTT.

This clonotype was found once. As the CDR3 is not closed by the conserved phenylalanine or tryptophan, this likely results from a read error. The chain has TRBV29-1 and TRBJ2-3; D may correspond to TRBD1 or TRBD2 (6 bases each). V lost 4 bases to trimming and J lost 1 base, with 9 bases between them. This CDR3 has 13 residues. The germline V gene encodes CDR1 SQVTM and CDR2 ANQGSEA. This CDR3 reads CSVARGRTDTQYL. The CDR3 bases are TGCAGCGTTGCACGGGGGCGCACAGATACGCAGTATTTG.

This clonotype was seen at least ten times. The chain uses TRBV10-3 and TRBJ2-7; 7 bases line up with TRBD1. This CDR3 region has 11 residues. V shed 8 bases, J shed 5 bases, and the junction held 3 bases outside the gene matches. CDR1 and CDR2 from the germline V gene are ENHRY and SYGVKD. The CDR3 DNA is TGTGCCATCCAGGGGGACCACGAGCAGTACTTC. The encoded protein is CAIQGDHEQYF.

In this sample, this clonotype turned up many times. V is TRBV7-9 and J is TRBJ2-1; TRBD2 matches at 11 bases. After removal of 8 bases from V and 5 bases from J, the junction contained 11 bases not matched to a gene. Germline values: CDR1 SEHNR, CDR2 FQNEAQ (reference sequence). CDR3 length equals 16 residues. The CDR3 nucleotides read TGTGCCAGCGTTAGCGGGAGGGCTCCCGGGAACAATGAGCAGTTCTTC. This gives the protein CASVSGRAPGNNEQFF. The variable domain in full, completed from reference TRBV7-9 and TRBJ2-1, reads DTGVSQNPRHKITKRGQNVTFRCDPISEHNRLYWYRQTLGQGPEFLTYFQNEAQLEKSRLLSDRFSAERPKGSFSTLEIQRTEQGDSAMYLCASVSGRAPGNNEQFFGPGTRLTVL.

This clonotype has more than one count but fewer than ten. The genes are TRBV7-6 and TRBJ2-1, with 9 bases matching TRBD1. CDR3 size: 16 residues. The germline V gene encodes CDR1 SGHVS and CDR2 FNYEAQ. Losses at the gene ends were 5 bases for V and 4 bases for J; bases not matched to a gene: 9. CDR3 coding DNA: TGTGCCAGCAGCCTCTTCACAGGGGGCGCGTACAATGAGCAGTTCTTC. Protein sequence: CASSLFTGGAYNEQFF.

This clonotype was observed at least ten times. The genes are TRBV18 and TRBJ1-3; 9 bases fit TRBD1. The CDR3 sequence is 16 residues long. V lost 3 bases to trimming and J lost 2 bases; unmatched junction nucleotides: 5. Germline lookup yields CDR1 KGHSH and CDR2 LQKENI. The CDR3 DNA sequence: TGTGCCAGCTCACCCAGGGACAGGGCGGCTGGAAACACCATATATTTT. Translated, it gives CASSPRDRAAGNTIYF.

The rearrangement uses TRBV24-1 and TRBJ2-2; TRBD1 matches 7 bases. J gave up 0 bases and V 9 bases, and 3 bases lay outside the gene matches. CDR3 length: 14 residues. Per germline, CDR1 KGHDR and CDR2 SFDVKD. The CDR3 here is CATRGQSNTGELFF. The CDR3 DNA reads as TGTGCCACCCGGGGACAGTCGAACACCGGGGAGCTGTTTTTT.

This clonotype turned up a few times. The CDR3 region has the DNA TGCGCCAGCAGCCAAGTTGGTGGGGCAGGTGGGCCCCAGCATTTT. Translated, it gives CASSQVGGAGGPQHF. The chain joins TRBV4-1 to TRBJ1-5, with D tentatively TRBD1 (5 bases). CDR1 and CDR2 (germline): MGHRA, YSYEKL. The CDR3 spans 15 residues. Trimming cost V 1 base and J 9 bases, with 16 bases left between them.

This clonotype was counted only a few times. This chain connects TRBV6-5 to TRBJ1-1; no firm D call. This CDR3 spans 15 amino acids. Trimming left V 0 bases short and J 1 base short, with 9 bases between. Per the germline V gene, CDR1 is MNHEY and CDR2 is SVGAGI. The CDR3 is CASSYSWQQNTEAFF. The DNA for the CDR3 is TGTGCCAGCAGTTACTCGTGGCAGCAGAACACTGAAGCTTTCTTT.

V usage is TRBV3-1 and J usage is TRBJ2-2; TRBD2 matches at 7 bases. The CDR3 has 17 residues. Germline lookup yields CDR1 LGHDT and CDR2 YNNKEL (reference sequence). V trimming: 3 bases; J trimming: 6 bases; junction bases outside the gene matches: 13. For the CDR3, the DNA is TGTGCCAGCAGCCAGCCGGGGCGGGGGTCGAGGGCCGGGGAGCTGTTTTTT. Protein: CASSQPGRGSRAGELFF.

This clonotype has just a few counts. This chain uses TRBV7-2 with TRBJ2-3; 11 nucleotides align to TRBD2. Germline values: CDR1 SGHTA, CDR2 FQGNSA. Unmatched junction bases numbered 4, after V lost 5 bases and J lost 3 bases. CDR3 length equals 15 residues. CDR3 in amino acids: CASSRTSGLTDTQYF. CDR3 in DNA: TGTGCCAGCAGCAGGACTAGCGGGTTAACAGATACGCAGTATTTT.

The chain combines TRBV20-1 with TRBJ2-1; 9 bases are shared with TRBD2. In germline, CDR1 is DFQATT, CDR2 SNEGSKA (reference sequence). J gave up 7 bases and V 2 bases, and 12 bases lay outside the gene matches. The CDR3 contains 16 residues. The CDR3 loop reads CSARRPSGKDRNEQFF. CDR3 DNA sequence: TGCAGTGCTAGACGTCCTAGCGGGAAGGATCGAAATGAGCAGTTCTTC.

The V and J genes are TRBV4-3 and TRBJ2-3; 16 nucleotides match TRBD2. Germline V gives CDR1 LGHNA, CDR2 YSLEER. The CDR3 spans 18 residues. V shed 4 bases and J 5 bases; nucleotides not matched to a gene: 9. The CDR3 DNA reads TGCGCCAGCAGCCTCGGGACTAGCGGGAGGGGTTGGAGAGATACGCAGTATTTT. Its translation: CASSLGTSGRGWRDTQYF.

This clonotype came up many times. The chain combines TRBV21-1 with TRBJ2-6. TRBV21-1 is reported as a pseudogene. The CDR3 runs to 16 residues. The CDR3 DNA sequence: TGTGCCAGCAGCAAAGGAGTGAATTCTGGGGCCAACGTCCTGACTTTC. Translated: CASSKGVNSGANVLTF.

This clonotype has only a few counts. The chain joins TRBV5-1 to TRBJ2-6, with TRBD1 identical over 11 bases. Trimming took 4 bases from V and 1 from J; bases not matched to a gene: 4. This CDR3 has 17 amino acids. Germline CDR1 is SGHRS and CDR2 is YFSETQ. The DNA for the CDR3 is TGCGCCAGCAGCCCGGGACAGGGGGTGTCTGGGGCCAACGTCCTGACTTTC. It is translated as CASSPGQGVSGANVLTF. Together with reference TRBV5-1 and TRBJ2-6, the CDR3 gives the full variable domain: KAGVTQTPRYLIKTRGQQVTLSCSPISGHRSVSWYQQTPGQGLQFLFEYFSETQRNKGNFPGRFSGRQFSNSRSEMNVSTLELGDSALYLCASSPGQGVSGANVLTFGAGSRLTVL.

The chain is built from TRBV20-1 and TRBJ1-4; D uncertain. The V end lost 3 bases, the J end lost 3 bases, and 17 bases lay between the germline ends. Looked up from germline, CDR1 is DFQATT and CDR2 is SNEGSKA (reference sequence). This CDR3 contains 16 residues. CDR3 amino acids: CSASDFFRRPNEKLFF. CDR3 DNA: TGCAGTGCTAGCGATTTTTTCAGGAGACCTAATGAAAAACTGTTTTTT.

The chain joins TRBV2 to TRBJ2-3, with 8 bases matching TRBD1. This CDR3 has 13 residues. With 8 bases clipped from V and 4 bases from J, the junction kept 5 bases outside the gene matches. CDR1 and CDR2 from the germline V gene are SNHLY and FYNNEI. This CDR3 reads CASEDRVADTQYF. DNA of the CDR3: TGTGCCAGCGAGGACAGGGTTGCAGATACGCAGTATTTT.

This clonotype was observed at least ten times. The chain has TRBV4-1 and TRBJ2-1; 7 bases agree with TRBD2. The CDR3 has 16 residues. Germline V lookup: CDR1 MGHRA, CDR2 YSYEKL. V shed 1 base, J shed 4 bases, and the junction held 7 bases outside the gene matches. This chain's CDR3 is CASSQVGRELYNEQFF. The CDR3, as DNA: TGCGCCAGCAGCCAAGTGGGGCGGGAGCTATACAATGAGCAGTTCTTC.

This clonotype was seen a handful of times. In DNA, the CDR3 is TGTGCCATCAGGAGGACAGAGTACGGAAACACCATATATTTT. Translating gives CAIRRTEYGNTIYF. This chain links TRBV10-3 with TRBJ1-3, with D possibly being TRBD1 (6 bases). This CDR3 has 14 amino acids. The V gene's germline CDR1 is ENHRY and CDR2 SYGVKD. The V gene lost 6 bases and the J gene lost 4 bases, with 13 bases spanning the gap.

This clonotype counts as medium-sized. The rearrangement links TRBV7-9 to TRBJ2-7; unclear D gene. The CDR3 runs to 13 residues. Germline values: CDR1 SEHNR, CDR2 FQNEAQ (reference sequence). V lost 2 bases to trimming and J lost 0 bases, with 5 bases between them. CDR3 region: CASSLPSSYEQYF. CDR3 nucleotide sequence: TGTGCCAGCAGCTTACCGTCCTCCTACGAGCAGTACTTC.

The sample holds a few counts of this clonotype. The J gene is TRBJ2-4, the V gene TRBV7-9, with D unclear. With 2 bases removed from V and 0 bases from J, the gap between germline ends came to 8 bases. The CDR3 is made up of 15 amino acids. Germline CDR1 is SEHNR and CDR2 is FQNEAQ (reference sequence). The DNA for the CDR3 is TGTGCCAGCAGCTTAAACACAATAGCCAAAAACATTCAGTACTTC. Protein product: CASSLNTIAKNIQYF.

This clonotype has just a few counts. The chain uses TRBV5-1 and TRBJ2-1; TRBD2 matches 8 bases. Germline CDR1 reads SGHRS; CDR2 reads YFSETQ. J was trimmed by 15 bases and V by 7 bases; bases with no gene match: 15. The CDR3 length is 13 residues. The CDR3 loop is CASQRAAGGSLFF. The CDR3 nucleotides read TGCGCCAGCCAGCGGGCCGCGGGAGGTTCTCTGTTCTTC.

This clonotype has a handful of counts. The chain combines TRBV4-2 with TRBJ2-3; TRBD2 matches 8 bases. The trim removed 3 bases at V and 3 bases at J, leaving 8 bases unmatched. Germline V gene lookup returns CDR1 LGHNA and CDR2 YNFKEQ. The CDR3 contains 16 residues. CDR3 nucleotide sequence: TGTGCCAGCAGCCAGGTACGCGCGGGAGGAACAGATACGCAGTATTTT. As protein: CASSQVRAGGTDTQYF.